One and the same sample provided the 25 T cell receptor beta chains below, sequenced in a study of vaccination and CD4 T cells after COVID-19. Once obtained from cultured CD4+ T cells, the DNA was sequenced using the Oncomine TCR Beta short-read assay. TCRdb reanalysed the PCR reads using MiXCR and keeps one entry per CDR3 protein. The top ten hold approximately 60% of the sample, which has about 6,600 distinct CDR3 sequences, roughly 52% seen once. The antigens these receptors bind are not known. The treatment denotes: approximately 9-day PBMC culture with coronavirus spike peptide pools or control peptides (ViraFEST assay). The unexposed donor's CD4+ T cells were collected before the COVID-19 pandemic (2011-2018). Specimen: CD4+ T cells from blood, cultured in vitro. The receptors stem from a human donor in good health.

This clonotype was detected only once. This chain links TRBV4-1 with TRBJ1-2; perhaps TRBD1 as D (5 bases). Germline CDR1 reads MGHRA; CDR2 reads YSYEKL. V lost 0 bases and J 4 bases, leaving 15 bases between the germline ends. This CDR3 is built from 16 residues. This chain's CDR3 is CASSQDRGRTIYGYTF. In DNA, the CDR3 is TGCGCCAGCAGCCAAGATAGGGGACGGACCATCTATGGCTACACCTTC.

CDR3 nucleotides: TGTGCCAGCAGGGCCGGGGGCCCGGGGTCACCCCTCCACTTT. The encoded protein is CASRAGGPGSPLHF. The gene calls are TRBV12-3 or TRBV12-4 and TRBJ1-6; perhaps TRBD1 as D (6 bases). The V gene lost 6 bases and the J gene lost 10 bases, with 16 bases spanning the gap. The CDR3 is 14 residues long.

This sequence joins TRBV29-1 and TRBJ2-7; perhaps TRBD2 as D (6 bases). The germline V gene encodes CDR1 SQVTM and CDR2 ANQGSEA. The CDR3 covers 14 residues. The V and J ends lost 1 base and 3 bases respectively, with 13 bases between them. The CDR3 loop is CSVEGGNGSYEQYF. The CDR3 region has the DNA TGCAGCGTTGAAGGCGGGAACGGTAGCTACGAGCAGTACTTC.

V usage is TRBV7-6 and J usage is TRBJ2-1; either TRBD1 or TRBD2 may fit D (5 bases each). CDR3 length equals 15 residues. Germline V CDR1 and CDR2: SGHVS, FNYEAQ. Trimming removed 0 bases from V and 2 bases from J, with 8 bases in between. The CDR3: CASSLAGDPYNEQFF. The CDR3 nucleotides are TGTGCCAGCAGCTTAGCTGGGGACCCCTACAATGAGCAGTTCTTC.

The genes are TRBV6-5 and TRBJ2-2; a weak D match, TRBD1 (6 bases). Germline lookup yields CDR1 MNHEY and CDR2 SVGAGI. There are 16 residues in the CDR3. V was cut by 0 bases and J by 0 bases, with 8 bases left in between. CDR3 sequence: CASSYSAGANTGELFF. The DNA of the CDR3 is TGTGCCAGCAGTTACTCCGCAGGGGCGAACACCGGGGAGCTGTTTTTT.

This CDR3 reads CASSSQGDQPQHF. In DNA form, the CDR3 reads TGTGCCAGCAGCTCCCAGGGGGATCAGCCCCAGCATTTT. This chain links TRBV7-9 with TRBJ1-5; 7 positions match TRBD1. Trimming took 4 bases from V and 5 from J; bases not matched to a gene: 2. The CDR3 is 13 residues long. From germline, CDR1 is SEHNR and CDR2 FQNEAQ (reference sequence).

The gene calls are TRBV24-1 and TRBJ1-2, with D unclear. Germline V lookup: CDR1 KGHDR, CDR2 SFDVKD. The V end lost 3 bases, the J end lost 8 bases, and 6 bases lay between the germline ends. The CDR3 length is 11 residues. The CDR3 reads CATSDGVGYTF. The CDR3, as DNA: TGTGCCACCAGTGATGGGGTCGGCTACACCTTC.

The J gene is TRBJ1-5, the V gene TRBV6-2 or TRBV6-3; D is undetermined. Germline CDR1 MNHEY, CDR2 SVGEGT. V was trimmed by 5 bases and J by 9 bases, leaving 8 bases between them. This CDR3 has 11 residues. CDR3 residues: CASSQGRPQHF. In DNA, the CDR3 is TGTGCCAGCAGTCAAGGGCGGCCCCAGCATTTT.

The CDR3, as DNA: TGTGCCAGCAGCCGAGGACTAGCAGCGGGGGGAGAGGTCTACAATGAGCAGTTCTTC. It translates to CASSRGLAAGGEVYNEQFF. J is TRBJ2-1 and V is TRBV7-2; 9 bases align to TRBD2. The CDR3 spans 19 residues. V lost 5 bases to trimming and J lost 3 bases; unmatched junction nucleotides: 17. The V gene's germline CDR1 is SGHTA and CDR2 FQGNSA.

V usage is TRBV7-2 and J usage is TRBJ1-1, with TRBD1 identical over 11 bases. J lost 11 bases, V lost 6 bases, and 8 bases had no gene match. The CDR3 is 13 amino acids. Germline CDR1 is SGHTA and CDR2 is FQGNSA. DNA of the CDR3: TGTGCCAGCAGGTCAGGGACAGGGGGTTTTGCTTTCTTT. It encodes CASRSGTGGFAFF.

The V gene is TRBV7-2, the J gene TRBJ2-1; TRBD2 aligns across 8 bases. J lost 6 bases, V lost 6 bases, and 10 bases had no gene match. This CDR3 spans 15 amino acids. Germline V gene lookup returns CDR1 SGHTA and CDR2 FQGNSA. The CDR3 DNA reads TGTGCCAGCAGGGGGGGGGCGGGGGGCTCCAATGAGCAGTTCTTC. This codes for CASRGGAGGSNEQFF.

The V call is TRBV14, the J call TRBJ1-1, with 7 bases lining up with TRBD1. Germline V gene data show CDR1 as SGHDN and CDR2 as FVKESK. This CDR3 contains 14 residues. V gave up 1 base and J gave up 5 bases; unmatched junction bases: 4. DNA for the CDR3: TGTGCCAGCAGCCAAGCCAGGGGGGGGACTGAAGCTTTCTTT. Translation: CASSQARGGTEAFF.

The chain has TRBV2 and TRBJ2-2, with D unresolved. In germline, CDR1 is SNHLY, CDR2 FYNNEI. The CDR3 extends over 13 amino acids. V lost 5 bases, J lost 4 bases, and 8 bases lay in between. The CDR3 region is CASSRSLTGELFF. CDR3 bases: TGTGCCAGCAGTAGGTCTCTCACCGGGGAGCTGTTTTTT.

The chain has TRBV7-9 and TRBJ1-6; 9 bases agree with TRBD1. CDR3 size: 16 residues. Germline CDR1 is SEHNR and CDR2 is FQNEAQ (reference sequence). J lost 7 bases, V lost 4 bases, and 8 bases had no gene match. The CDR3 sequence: CASSSPSGTGNSPLHF. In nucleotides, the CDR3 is TGTGCCAGCAGCTCTCCCTCCGGGACAGGGAATTCACCCCTCCACTTT.

For the CDR3, the DNA is TGCGCCAGCAGCCAAGTTCAGGGGGTCTCCTCTGAAGCTTTCTTT. Translating it yields CASSQVQGVSSEAFF. The rearrangement uses TRBV4-3 and TRBJ1-1, with TRBD1 matching 7 bases. The CDR3 is 15 amino acids. Germline lookup yields CDR1 LGHNA and CDR2 YSLEER. V lost 1 base and J lost 6; bases outside the gene matches: 8.

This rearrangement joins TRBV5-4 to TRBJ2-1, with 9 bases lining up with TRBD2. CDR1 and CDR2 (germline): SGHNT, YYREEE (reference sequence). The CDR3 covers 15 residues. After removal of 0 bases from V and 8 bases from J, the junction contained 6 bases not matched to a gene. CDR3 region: CASSLAGGGADEQFF. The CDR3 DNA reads TGTGCCAGCAGCTTGGCGGGCGGGGGGGCCGATGAGCAGTTCTTC. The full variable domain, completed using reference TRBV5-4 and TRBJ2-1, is ETGVTQSPTHLIKTRGQQVTLRCSSQSGHNTVSWYQQALGQGPQFIFQYYREEENGRGNFPPRFSGLQFPNYSSELNVNALELDDSALYLCASSLAGGGADEQFFGPGTRLTVL.

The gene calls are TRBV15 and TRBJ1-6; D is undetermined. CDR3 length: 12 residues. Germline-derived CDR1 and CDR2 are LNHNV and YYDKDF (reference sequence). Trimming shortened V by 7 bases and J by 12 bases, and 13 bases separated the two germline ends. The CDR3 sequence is CATTAHKGPLHF. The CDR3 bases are TGTGCCACCACCGCCCATAAGGGACCCCTCCACTTT.

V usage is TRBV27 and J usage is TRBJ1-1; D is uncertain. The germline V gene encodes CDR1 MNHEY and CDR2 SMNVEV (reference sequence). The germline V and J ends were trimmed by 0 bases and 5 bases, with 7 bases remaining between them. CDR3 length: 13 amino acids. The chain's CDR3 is CASSLSLGTEAFF. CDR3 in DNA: TGTGCCAGCAGTTTATCTTTGGGAACTGAAGCTTTCTTT.

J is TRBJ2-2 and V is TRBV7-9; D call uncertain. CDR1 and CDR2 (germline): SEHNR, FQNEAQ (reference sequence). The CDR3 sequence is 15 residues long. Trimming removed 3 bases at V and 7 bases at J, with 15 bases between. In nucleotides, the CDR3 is TGTGCCAGCAGCTTCCTAGTTAGGCCGGACGGGGAGCTGTTTTTT. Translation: CASSFLVRPDGELFF.

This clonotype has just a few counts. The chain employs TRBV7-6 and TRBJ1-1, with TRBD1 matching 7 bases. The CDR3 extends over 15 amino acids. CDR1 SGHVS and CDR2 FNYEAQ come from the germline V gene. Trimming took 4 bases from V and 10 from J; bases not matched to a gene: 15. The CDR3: CASSSHRDRSFGAFF. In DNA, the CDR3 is TGTGCCAGCAGCTCCCACCGGGACAGATCCTTTGGAGCTTTCTTT. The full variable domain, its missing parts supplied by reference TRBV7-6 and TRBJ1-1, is GAGVSQSPRYKVTKRGQDVALRCDPISGHVSLYWYRQALGQGPEFLTYFNYEAQQDKSGLPNDRFSAERPEGSISTLTIQRTEQRDSAMYRCASSSHRDRSFGAFFGQGTRLTVV.

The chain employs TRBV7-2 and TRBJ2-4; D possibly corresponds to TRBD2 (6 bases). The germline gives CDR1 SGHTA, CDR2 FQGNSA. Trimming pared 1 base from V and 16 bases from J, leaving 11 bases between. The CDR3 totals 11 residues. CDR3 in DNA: TGTGCCAGCAGCTTAGGCGGGGTGATCTACTTC. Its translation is CASSLGGVIYF.

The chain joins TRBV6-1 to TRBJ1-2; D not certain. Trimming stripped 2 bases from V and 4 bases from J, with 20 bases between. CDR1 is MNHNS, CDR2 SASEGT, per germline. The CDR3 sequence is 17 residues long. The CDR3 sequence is CASSEIQNPPFSYGYTF. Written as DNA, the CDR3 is TGTGCCAGCAGTGAAATACAGAACCCCCCCTTTAGCTATGGCTACACCTTC.

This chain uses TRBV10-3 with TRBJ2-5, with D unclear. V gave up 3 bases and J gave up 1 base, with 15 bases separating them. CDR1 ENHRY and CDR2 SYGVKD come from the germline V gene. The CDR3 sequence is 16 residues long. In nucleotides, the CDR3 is TGTGCCATCAGTGACCCCGGAAGGTTGATCCAAGAGACCCAGTACTTC. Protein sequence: CAISDPGRLIQETQYF.

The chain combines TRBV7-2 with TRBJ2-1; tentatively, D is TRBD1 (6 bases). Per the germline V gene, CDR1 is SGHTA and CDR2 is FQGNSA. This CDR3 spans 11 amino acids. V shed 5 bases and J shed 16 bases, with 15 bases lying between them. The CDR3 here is CASSPGPGVFF. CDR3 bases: TGTGCCAGCAGCCCGGGCCCAGGGGTTTTCTTC.

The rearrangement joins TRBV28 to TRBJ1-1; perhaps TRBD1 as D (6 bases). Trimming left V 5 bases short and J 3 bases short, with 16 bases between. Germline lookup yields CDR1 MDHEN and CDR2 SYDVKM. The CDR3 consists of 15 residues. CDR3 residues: CASSGETGWYTEAFF. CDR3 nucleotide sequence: TGTGCCAGCAGTGGGGAAACAGGGTGGTACACTGAAGCTTTCTTT.